This TCR beta chain was captured by sequencing in a study of blood T cell repertoires in COVID-19. The wider study: Collection of acute and convalescent COVID-19 samples took place in the United States, Italy and Spain. Sample material is recorded as cDNA or gDNA derived from T cells, B-cell-depleted T cells, or PBMCs.

Study processing details: Amplified reference gene primers provided the basis for estimating nucleated cell counts. The protocol was immunoSEQ multiplex PCR, while the TCRdb copy is restricted to in-frame clones and leaves out a portion. D and trimming come from the DNA, and the V and J calls and clone size come from that table. The repertoire holds 70,000 to 95,000 clones, with approximately 80% as singletons. Germline V CDR1 and CDR2: MNHEY, SMNVEV (reference sequence). Deletions cut 1 base from V and 6 bases from J, with 10 bases between. This CDR3 region has 14 residues. This clonotype was sampled from a human donor in a cohort sampled during active COVID-19. Sample: peripheral blood. This chain links TRBV27 with TRBJ1-5; no reliable D call. CDR3 sequence: CASSLFGPVQPQHF. As DNA, the CDR3 is TGTGCCAGCAGTTTATTTGGCCCCGTTCAGCCCCAGCATTTT.